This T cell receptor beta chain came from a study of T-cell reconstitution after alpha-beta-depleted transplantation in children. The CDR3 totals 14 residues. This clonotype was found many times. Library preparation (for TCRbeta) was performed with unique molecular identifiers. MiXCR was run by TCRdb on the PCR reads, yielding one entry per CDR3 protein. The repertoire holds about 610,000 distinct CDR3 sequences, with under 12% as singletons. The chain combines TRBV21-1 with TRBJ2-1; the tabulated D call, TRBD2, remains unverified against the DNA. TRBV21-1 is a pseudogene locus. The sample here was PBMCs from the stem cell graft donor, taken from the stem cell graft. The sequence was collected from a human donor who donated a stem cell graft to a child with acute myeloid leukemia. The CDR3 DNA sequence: TGTGCCAGCAGCATCCTAGCGGGAGCGGATGAGCAGTTCTTC. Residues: CASSILAGADEQFF.